The 8 T cell receptor beta chains listed next were all sequenced from one sample in a study of cytomegalovirus exposure and HLA in healthy donors. The table came from immunoSEQ multiplex PCR; TCRdb's copy has only in-frame clones and leaves some out. The sample holds about 220,000 clones, roughly 88% seen once. The sample taken for sequencing was PBMCs. The receptors originated from a woman under 40 in good health and CMV-seropositive.

The chain joins TRBV9 to TRBJ1-2; TRBD1 agrees at 7 bases. With 3 bases clipped from V and 4 bases from J, the junction kept 12 bases outside the gene matches. The CDR3 covers 16 residues. Germline CDR1 reads SGDLS; CDR2 reads YYNGEE. The CDR3 here is CASSDPRQGFGYGYTF. DNA for the CDR3: TGTGCCAGCAGCGACCCGAGACAGGGATTTGGCTATGGCTACACCTTC.

This clone was counted a single time. The chain couples TRBV6-5 to TRBJ2-5, with D unclear. The better agreement between TRBJ2-7 and the DNA end casts doubt on the J call. Germline V gene lookup returns CDR1 MNHEY and CDR2 SVGAGI. The CDR3 has 13 amino acids. The DNA of the CDR3 is TGTGCCAGCAGACTACCAGGAGCCTACGAGCAGTACTTC. The encoded protein is CASRLPGAYEQYF.

This rearrangement joins TRBV18 to TRBJ2-1, with 7 nucleotides matching TRBD2. The CDR3 contains 16 residues. Germline V gene lookup returns CDR1 KGHSH and CDR2 LQKENI. The V segment lost 2 bases and the J segment 8 bases; nucleotides outside the gene matches: 12. The CDR3: CASSPSRWRERDEQFF. The CDR3 DNA follows: TGTGCCAGCTCACCATCGAGGTGGCGGGAGAGGGATGAGCAGTTCTTC. The full variable domain, in which reference TRBV18 and TRBJ2-1 provide the parts outside the CDR3, is NAGVMQNPRHLVRRRGQEARLRCSPMKGHSHVYWYRQLPEEGLKFMVYLQKENIIDESGMPKERFSAEFPKEGPSILRIQQVVRGDSAAYFCASSPSRWRERDEQFFGPGTRLTVL.

A few counts support this clone. The V and J genes are TRBV2 and TRBJ2-2; 9 bases are shared with TRBD1. Germline V gene data show CDR1 as SNHLY and CDR2 as FYNNEI. This CDR3 spans 14 amino acids. With 5 bases clipped from V and 7 bases from J, the junction kept 5 bases outside the gene matches. The CDR3 protein is CASSYRGRGGELFF. The CDR3 bases are TGTGCCAGCAGTTACAGGGGGCGCGGCGGGGAGCTGTTTTTT. Complete variable domain (other parts from reference TRBV2 and TRBJ2-2): EPEVTQTPSHQVTQMGQEVILRCVPISNHLYFYWYRQILGQKVEFLVSFYNNEISEKSEIFDDQFSVERPDGSNFTLKIRSTKLEDSAMYFCASSYRGRGGELFFGEGSRLTVL.

This clone was seen repeatedly, ten times or more. This chain uses TRBV5-1 with TRBJ1-2; possible D gene TRBD1, 6 bases. The CDR3 spans 15 residues. From germline, CDR1 is SGHRS and CDR2 YFSETQ. V was trimmed by 1 base and J by 2 bases, leaving 12 bases between them. The CDR3 here is CASSLSGEENYGYTF. In nucleotides, the CDR3 is TGCGCCAGCAGCTTGTCAGGGGAAGAGAACTATGGCTACACCTTC.

For this clone: Additional DNA sequences in this sample encode the identical CDR3. This chain's CDR3 is CASSEGGEETQYF. CDR3 DNA: TGTGCCAGCAGTGAAGGAGGAGAAGAGACCCAGTACTTC. The rearrangement joins TRBV25-1 to TRBJ2-5, with D perhaps TRBD2 (5 bases). The V end was cut by 2 bases, the J end by 3 bases, with 7 bases between. CDR3 length: 13 residues. The germline V gene has CDR1 MGHDK and CDR2 SYGVNS.

The gene calls are TRBV29-1 and TRBJ2-3; weak D call: TRBD2 (6 bases). The CDR3 totals 14 residues. The germline V gene encodes CDR1 SQVTM and CDR2 ANQGSEA. V lost 3 bases and J lost 2, with 12 bases in between. This chain's CDR3 is CSVEEGWDTDTQYF. CDR3 nucleotide sequence: TGCAGCGTTGAGGAGGGATGGGACACAGATACGCAGTATTTT.

This clone appeared once. This chain connects TRBV18 to TRBJ2-1; 9 positions agree with TRBD1. V was pared by 0 bases and J by 10 bases, with 7 bases of the junction left unmatched. Per the germline V gene, CDR1 is KGHSH and CDR2 is LQKENI. This CDR3 has 15 amino acids. CDR3 region: CASSPPSGTGNEQFF. DNA for the CDR3: TGTGCCAGCTCACCACCTTCCGGGACAGGGAACGAGCAGTTCTTC. The full variable domain, rest sourced from reference TRBV18 and TRBJ2-1, is NAGVMQNPRHLVRRRGQEARLRCSPMKGHSHVYWYRQLPEEGLKFMVYLQKENIIDESGMPKERFSAEFPKEGPSILRIQQVVRGDSAAYFCASSPPSGTGNEQFFGPGTRLTVL.